This T cell receptor (beta chain) was profiled in a study of human T cells and chemical hapten exposure. One entry per CDR3 protein, called by TCRdb with MiXCR from the RACE reads. The profile shows 350,000 to 450,000 distinct CDR3 sequences, roughly 5.3% of them singletons. The CDR3 has 14 residues. Per the germline V gene, CDR1 is SNHLY and CDR2 is FYNNEI. V lost 0 bases and J 3 bases, leaving 7 bases between the germline ends. Study findings and constraints: Alopecia in the donors means their immune response may deviate from healthy people's.

About this clonotype: What it recognizes is unknown.

The time point denotes: pre-sensitization, week 0. The treatment denotes: therapeutic diphenylcyclopropenone sensitization with weekly scalp DPC. The sample consisted of whole blood, taken in connection with sensitization to the hapten diphenylcyclopropenone (DPC). The chain is built from TRBV2 and TRBJ2-3; a possible D gene is TRBD2 (5 bases). The sequence came from a woman aged 45-59 years with alopecia areata. Some clones in this sample may be carry-over from other donors' samples. This CDR3 is CASSEAGRTDTQYF. The CDR3 nucleotides are TGTGCCAGCAGTGAAGCGGGGAGAACAGATACGCAGTATTTT. Supplemented by reference TRBV2 and TRBJ2-3, the full variable domain reads EPEVTQTPSHQVTQMGQEVILRCVPISNHLYFYWYRQILGQKVEFLVSFYNNEISEKSEIFDDQFSVERPDGSNFTLKIRSTKLEDSAMYFCASSEAGRTDTQYFGPGTRLTVL.